This paragraph reports one T cell receptor (beta chain). TCRdb keeps only in-frame clones here, not all; method: immunoSEQ multiplex PCR. The sample has 35,000 to 40,000 clones, more than 85% seen once. This record comes from a study of T cell changes during pregnancy in multiple sclerosis. V dropped 3 bases and J dropped 0; count of bases not matched to a gene: 3. The V gene's germline CDR1 is SGHTA and CDR2 FQGNSA. The CDR3 spans 16 residues. The sequence was obtained from a female donor with multiple sclerosis, enrolled in a pregnancy study. This specimen consisted of CD8+ T cells from peripheral blood mononuclear cells, obtained in the third trimester of pregnancy. The chain has TRBV7-2 and TRBJ2-1; 9 positions agree with TRBD2. The CDR3 protein is CASSFTSGFSYNEQFF. The DNA of the CDR3 is TGTGCCAGCAGCTTCACTAGCGGGTTCTCCTACAATGAGCAGTTCTTC. The whole variable domain, remainder taken from reference TRBV7-2 and TRBJ2-1, is GAGVSQSPSNKVTEKGKDVELRCDPISGHTALYWYRQSLGQGLEFLIYFQGNSAPDKSGLPSDRFSAERTGGSVSTLTIQRTQQEDSAVYLCASSFTSGFSYNEQFFGPGTRLTVL.